A single TCR beta chain is shown here with its context. The target of this receptor is not known. Base qualities are not provided; no much larger clone lies one nucleotide away. The germline V gene provides CDR1 SNHLY and CDR2 FYNNEI. The CDR3 covers 14 residues, taking in both the cysteine and the phenylalanine. CDR3 DNA is the only sequence kept; it has 42 bases, read in frame from the first base. V loses 7 bases of germline sequence and J loses 4 bases, and the interval between the two ends is 16 bases. This entry comes from a study of blood T cell repertoires in COVID-19 (dated by TCRdb to 2020 to 2021). Notes on the research overall: Collaborator samples came from the United States, Italy and Spain and covered acute and convalescent phases of COVID-19. The material from the prospective study consisted of cDNA or gDNA derived from T cells, B-cell-depleted T cells, or PBMCs. Subjects who had been exposed to COVID-19, were actively infected with it, or had recovered from it provided the deeply sampled blood TCRbeta repertoires that made up the dataset. The repertoires were made available in a free public database intended to serve as a resource for research on the immune response to SARS-CoV-2. The samples were drawn from two sources: the first 160 participants of the ongoing ImmuneRACE study, and 950 to 1,500 subjects contributed by 6 global collaborators. Nearly every sample came with metadata listing a de-identified subject ID, COVID-19 status, age in years and sex. HLA class I and class II types, where available, came from metadata supplied by the sample provider rather than from assay-based typing.

Paper-wide results and their limitations: The amount of clinical and demographic metadata varied by source and participant and was provided uncurated.

Each collaborating institution followed its own protocols to collect whole blood in K2EDTA tubes. For TCRbeta analysis, collaborators shipped samples as frozen whole blood, isolated PBMCs, or DNA extracted from either of those sample types. The immunoSEQ Assay, a bias-controlled multiplex PCR, was used to amplify TCRbeta CDR3 regions from genomic DNA. Under the source paper's analysis protocol: Within the assay, amplification of reference gene primers was used to estimate how many nucleated cells each sample contained. To quantify the absolute abundance of each unique TCRbeta CDR3 rearrangement, sequence reads were collapsed and filtered. For each sample, productive Simpson clonality was calculated as the square root of Simpson's diversity index over productive rearrangements. TCRdb re-hosts the immuneACCESS table, in-frame sequences only. Its copies lack some clones; in the studies checked, an unresolved V gene accounts for under half of them, and the cause for the rest is not known. V and J calls plus clone size are reproduced from that table; the DNA served to infer D and trimming. The sample has about 130,000 clones on record, roughly 85% of them singletons. 25% to 30% of the sample rests with the top ten.

The V and J segments used are TRBV2 and TRBJ1-2; confidence is insufficient to name the D gene. The sequenced material came from peripheral blood. The origin of this receptor is a woman older than 75 with acute or convalescent COVID-19. The CDR3 is CASTKEGPSYGYTF. The DNA sequence follows: TGTGCCAGCACCAAAGAGGGTCCTTCCTATGGCTACACCTTC.